The 12 T cell receptor beta chains reported below all come from one sample, sequenced in a study of OX40 agonist ivuxolimab in advanced cancers. Only in-frame clones appear in the TCRdb table, and some are missing; sequencing was by immunoSEQ multiplex PCR. The table has some 20,000 clones, under 75% seen once. The sample in question was CD4+ or CD8+ T cells sorted from blood, obtained in a trial of the OX40 agonist ivuxolimab. The source is an adult with an advanced solid tumor such as melanoma, head and neck, liver or kidney cancer.

This chain connects TRBV27 to TRBJ2-1; D gene unclear. From germline, CDR1 is MNHEY and CDR2 SMNVEV (reference sequence). The CDR3 is 16 amino acids. The V and J ends lost 0 bases and 9 bases respectively, with 18 bases between them. CDR3 nucleotides: TGTGCCAGCAGTTTATCTTGGCAGGTCATGACAAGTGAGCAGTTCTTC. Translated, it gives CASSLSWQVMTSEQFF.

This clone is a singleton in its sample. This chain joins TRBV5-1 and TRBJ1-6; 9 bases agree with TRBD1. After removal of 0 bases from V and 6 bases from J, the junction contained 4 bases not matched to a gene. CDR1 and CDR2 from the germline V gene are SGHRS and YFSETQ. The CDR3 runs to 16 residues. The CDR3 loop is CASSLELTGGNSPLHF. The CDR3, as DNA: TGCGCCAGCAGCTTGGAGTTGACAGGGGGTAATTCACCCCTCCACTTT.

V gene TRBV14 combines with J gene TRBJ2-7; tentatively, D is TRBD1 or TRBD2 (7 bases each). CDR1 is SGHDN, CDR2 FVKESK, per germline. CDR3 length: 16 residues. The V and J ends lost 2 bases and 2 bases respectively, with 16 bases between them. In DNA, the CDR3 is TGTGCCAGCAGCCAAAGGGCAGGGGGGGGAGCCTACGAGCAGTACTTC. It encodes CASSQRAGGGAYEQYF.

This chain uses TRBV4-1 with TRBJ1-1, with a tentative D call TRBD1 (5 bases). Germline loops: CDR1 MGHRA, CDR2 YSYEKL. The V gene lost 3 bases and the J gene lost 0 bases, with 14 bases spanning the gap. The CDR3 covers 16 residues. CDR3 sequence: CASSHHIDSMNTEAFF. The DNA of the CDR3 is TGCGCCAGCAGCCACCATATAGACAGCATGAACACTGAAGCTTTCTTT.

V and J are TRBV9 and TRBJ2-1, with 9 bases identical to TRBD1. V lost 1 base and J lost 8; bases outside the gene matches: 7. The germline V gene encodes CDR1 SGDLS and CDR2 YYNGEE. This CDR3 spans 15 amino acids. Here the CDR3 reads CASSVWGTGSDEQFF. As DNA, the CDR3 is TGTGCCAGCAGCGTATGGGGGACAGGGTCGGATGAGCAGTTCTTC.

The chain uses TRBV11-3 and TRBJ2-7; D call uncertain. V shed 3 bases and J shed 1 base, with 13 bases lying between them. CDR1 SGHNT and CDR2 YENEEA come from the germline V gene. The length of the CDR3 is 15 residues. The CDR3 DNA sequence: TGTGCCAGCAGCTTTTTTCCAACGCCTTCCTACGAGCAGTACTTC. Translation gives CASSFFPTPSYEQYF.

V and J are TRBV5-6 and TRBJ2-2; 8 bases match TRBD2. Germline CDR1 is SGHDT and CDR2 is YYEEEE. The CDR3 extends over 16 amino acids. Unmatched junction bases numbered 10, after V lost 2 bases and J lost 7 bases. In nucleotides, the CDR3 is TGTGCCAGCAGCTTAGGCGGGGGGCCTTCCGGCGGGGAGCTGTTTTTT. It yields the protein CASSLGGGPSGGELFF.

The chain couples TRBV9 to TRBJ2-1; maybe TRBD1 (6 bases). The CDR3 has 15 residues. The germline CDR1 and CDR2 sequences are SGDLS and YYNGEE. The V and J ends lost 6 bases and 2 bases respectively, with 15 bases between them. The CDR3 loop is CASIVKDSPYNEQFF. CDR3 nucleotides: TGTGCCAGCATCGTTAAGGACAGCCCCTACAATGAGCAGTTCTTC.

This clone appeared many times. V is TRBV27 and J is TRBJ2-1; D may be TRBD1 (7 bases). Trimming shortened V by 7 bases and J by 2 bases, and 18 bases separated the two germline ends. The germline gives CDR1 MNHEY, CDR2 SMNVEV (reference sequence). The CDR3 is 16 amino acids. The CDR3 spells CASTSSSRGAYNEQFF. CDR3 nucleotides: TGTGCCAGCACCTCCTCAAGCAGGGGGGCCTACAATGAGCAGTTCTTC.

A word on this clone: A far more abundant clone sits one base away, making this likely a read error. The sample has other DNA sequences that encode this CDR3 too. The chain uses TRBV29-1 and TRBJ2-1, with 7 bases lining up with TRBD2. Germline V gives CDR1 SQVTM, CDR2 ANQGSEA. CDR3 size: 18 residues. CDR3: CRVEGGGGAGGSYNEQFF. CDR3 sequence (DNA): TGCAGGGTTGAAGGTGGGGGAGGGGCAGGAGGTTCCTACAATGAGCAGTTCTTC.

This chain joins TRBV7-8 and TRBJ2-1; TRBD2 is a possible D gene (5 bases). V was pared by 5 bases and J by 6 bases, with 20 bases between. Germline CDR1 reads SGHVS; CDR2 reads FQNEAQ. CDR3 length: 16 amino acids. Here the CDR3 reads CASSPRVGMSINEQFF. CDR3 sequence (DNA): TGTGCCAGCAGCCCTAGGGTCGGGATGAGTATCAATGAGCAGTTCTTC.

This clone was detected only a few times. The chain carries TRBV27 and TRBJ2-1; D gene uncertain. The V and J ends lost 7 bases and 0 bases respectively, with 13 bases between them. The CDR3 runs to 15 residues. Germline V lookup: CDR1 MNHEY, CDR2 SMNVEV (reference sequence). The CDR3 sequence: CASKLGHGSYNEQFF. The CDR3 bases are TGTGCCAGCAAGCTAGGGCATGGCTCCTACAATGAGCAGTTCTTC.